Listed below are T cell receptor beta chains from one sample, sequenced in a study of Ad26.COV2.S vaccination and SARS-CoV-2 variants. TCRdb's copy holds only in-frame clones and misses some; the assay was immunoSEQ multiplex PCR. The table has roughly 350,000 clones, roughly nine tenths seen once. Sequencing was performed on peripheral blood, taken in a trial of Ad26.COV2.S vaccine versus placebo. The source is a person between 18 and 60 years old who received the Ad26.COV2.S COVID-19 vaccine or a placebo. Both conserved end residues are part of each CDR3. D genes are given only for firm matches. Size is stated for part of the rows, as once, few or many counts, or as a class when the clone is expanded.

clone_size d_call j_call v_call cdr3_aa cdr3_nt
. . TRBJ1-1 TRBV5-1 CASSLLGGNTEAFF TGCGCCAGCAGCTTGTTGGGGGGGAACACTGAAGCTTTCTTT
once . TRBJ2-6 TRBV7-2 CAERISGANVLTF TGTGCTGAACGAATTTCTGGGGCCAACGTCCTGACTTTC
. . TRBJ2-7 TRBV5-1 CASSLGGQNYEQYF TGCGCCAGCAGCTTGGGTGGGCAGAACTACGAGCAGTACTTC
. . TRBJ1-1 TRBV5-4 CASSPRGGARQAEAFF TGTGCCAGCAGCCCGCGGGGGGGGGCGCGCCAGGCTGAAGCTTTCTTT
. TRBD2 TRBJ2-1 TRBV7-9 CASSLVLAGGGEQFF TGTGCCAGCAGCTTAGTACTAGCGGGCGGAGGTGAGCAGTTCTTC
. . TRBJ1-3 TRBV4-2 CASSQEGVSGNTIYF TGTGCCAGCAGCCAAGAGGGGGTCTCTGGAAACACCATATATTTT
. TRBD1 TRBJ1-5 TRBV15 CATSTGTGLNQPQHF TGTGCCACCAGCACCGGGACAGGCCTCAATCAGCCCCAGCATTTT
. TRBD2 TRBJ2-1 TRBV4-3 CASSLRAGGQYNEQFF TGCGCCAGCAGCCTTCGAGCGGGGGGGCAGTACAATGAGCAGTTCTTC
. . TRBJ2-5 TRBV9 CASSVGDYKETQYF TGTGCCAGCAGCGTAGGGGATTACAAAGAGACCCAGTACTTC
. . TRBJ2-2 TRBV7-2 CASSLWPNSVPGELFF TGTGCCAGCAGCTTATGGCCAAACTCGGTGCCCGGGGAGCTGTTTTTT